This note documents a single T cell receptor beta chain sequence. The data belong to a study of blood T cell repertoires in COVID-19. Whole-study context: Spain, Italy and the United States supplied samples that represented acute and convalescent COVID-19.

The assay was immunoSEQ multiplex PCR, and TCRdb's table has in-frame clones only and misses some. The repertoire consists of more than 120,000 clones, with about 87% occurring once and the leading ten covering less than 45%. The CDR3 totals 14 residues. With V trimmed by 5 bases and J by 9 bases, 9 bases remained unmatched. From germline, CDR1 is LNHDA and CDR2 SQIVND (reference sequence). Sequencing was done on a sample of peripheral blood. The TCR was taken from a man aged 45 to 65 who had recovered from COVID-19. The rearrangement joins TRBV19 to TRBJ2-1; TRBD1 agrees at 8 bases. CDR3: CASSPGQGTVEQFF. The CDR3 bases are TGTGCCAGTAGTCCCGGACAGGGCACCGTTGAGCAGTTCTTC.